These 2 T cell receptor beta chains came from one sample sequenced in a study of T-cell reconstitution after alpha-beta-depleted transplantation in children. It was with unique molecular identifiers that the TCRbeta library was prepared. TCRdb re-derived calls from the PCR reads in MiXCR, one entry per CDR3 protein. Here the sample spans about 340,000 distinct CDR3 sequences, 10% being singletons. The material was PBMCs from the stem cell graft donor, obtained from the stem cell graft. The receptors stem from a human donor who donated a stem cell graft to a child with acute lymphoblastic leukemia.

A few counts support this clonotype. The chain uses TRBV29-1 and TRBJ2-3; perhaps TRBD2 as D (6 bases). The CDR3 length is 16 residues. Trimming took off 0 bases at V and 3 bases at J, with 16 bases between the two ends. Germline assignment: CDR1 SQVTM and CDR2 ANQGSEA. The CDR3 here is CSVEDQGLKSTDTQYF. The CDR3 bases are TGCAGCGTTGAAGATCAGGGACTTAAGAGTACAGATACGCAGTATTTT.

The V gene is TRBV24-1, the J gene TRBJ1-5; 7 bases align to TRBD1. CDR3 length: 18 amino acids. Germline CDR1 reads KGHDR; CDR2 reads SFDVKD. The V gene end was trimmed by 4 bases and the J gene end by 0 bases; junction bases not matched to a gene: 11. The CDR3 spells CATSETSGTADSNQPQHF. For the CDR3, the DNA is TGTGCCACCAGTGAAACCTCCGGGACAGCCGATAGCAATCAGCCCCAGCATTTT.